This TCR beta chain was profiled in a study of ipilimumab plus nivolumab after autologous stem cell transplantation. V gave up 2 bases and J gave up 5 bases, with 16 bases separating them. Germline-derived CDR1 and CDR2 are KGHSH and LQKENI. This CDR3 contains 16 residues. Assay used: immunoSEQ multiplex PCR; TCRdb lists only in-frame clones, some missing. Of roughly 16,000 clones in the sample, 79% were seen once. Checkpoint therapy with ipilimumab 1 mg/kg began 14 to 28 days after transplant. This specimen was PBMCs, taken in a trial of ipilimumab plus nivolumab as post-transplant consolidation. V usage is TRBV18 and J usage is TRBJ1-5, with D unclear. The origin of this receptor is a male donor with diffuse large B-cell lymphoma. As DNA, the CDR3 is TGTGCCAGCTCACCAATTCTCCTTAGGTCGCATCAGCCCCAGCATTTT. This encodes CASSPILLRSHQPQHF.